The source of this T cell receptor beta chain is a study of blood T cells in healthy people across ages (dated by TCRdb to about 2015). At the level of the whole study: In model experiments, roughly one uniquely barcoded TCR beta cDNA molecule per two T cells was captured by template switching. Using deep sequencing normalized with unique cDNA molecular identifiers, the study measured how TCR beta repertoire diversity changes with age. To avoid experimental bias, donors of different ages were randomly spread across the sequencing lanes. The study analyzed two additional independent replicas of 1 million unique cDNA reads from the same blood draw for two donors, one aged 18 to 30 and one aged 80 or older. Four age groups were formed from the donors: young (average about 16 years), middle-aged (more than 35), aged (approximately 60) and long-lived (around 80).

Libraries were prepared through 5' RACE. The sequencing machine was an Illumina HiSeq 2500. The second PCR ran for roughly 7 to 12 cycles and used a J-beta primer mix along with a sample-barcoded 5' primer. A template-switch 5' adaptor carrying 12 random nucleotides introduced a unique molecular identifier onto each TCR beta cDNA molecule. At least 3 million CDR3-containing paired-end reads were obtained from each sample. First-strand cDNA was synthesized from all RNA with the Mint cDNA synthesis kit, primed by a TRBC-specific oligonucleotide. All cDNA was treated with uracil-DNA glycosylase and then went through a first 18-cycle PCR with the universal primers M1SS and BC2_uni_R. As for how the authors treated the data: For normalization, 1 million high-quality reads, each with a distinct molecular identifier, were randomly selected from each sample. Reads sharing molecular identifiers were discarded rather than binned into consensus sequences. CDR3 identification, clonotype clustering and error correction used MiTCR with a Q25 quality threshold and the strictest error-elimination algorithm. A nonparametric unseen species model with Euler transformation was used to estimate lower-bound total TCR beta diversity. TCRdb cleaned the public reads at Q25 with fastp, built clones with MiXCR and kept in-frame beta chains. For every CDR3 protein sequence, its rows merge into one entry that carries the most common genes and DNA. In this record, the V and J calls reflect TCRdb's handling and not the investigators' own analysis. The sample contains about 970,000 distinct CDR3 sequences, roughly 50% of them found a single time. In total, the top ten clones hold about 21% of the sample.

Summary of the overall study and its limitations: Because donor CMV infection status was unknown, age-related changes in expanded clonotypes were potentially confounded. Observed TCR beta diversity correlated strongly with the percentage of naive T cells measured by flow cytometry. Estimates of total diversity based on one million sequenced T cells were regarded as lower bounds and as underestimates. As age increased, observed TCR beta diversity per million T cells dropped in a roughly linear way, and a significant reduction was already evident by age about 40. Since profiling was done on bulk unsorted PBMCs, naive and antigen-experienced compartments could not be conclusively compared. Compared with the aged group, more naive CD4+ T cells, fewer expanded clones and increased TCR diversity were shown by the long-lived group, suggesting age selection.

Points on this clonotype: It has no known antigen specificity. Base quality data are lacking; no much larger clone is found one base away.

The donors were about 40 Caucasian individuals from Russia, aged about 6 to 100 years, who were systemically healthy. Each donor gave 8 to 10 milliliters of peripheral blood, drawn into EDTA-treated Vacutainer tubes. PBMCs were isolated by Ficoll-Paque density-gradient centrifugation, with at least 6 million obtained per sample. Trizol reagent was used to extract total RNA from the PBMCs, yielding at least 5 micrograms per sample. Naive CD45RAhigh/CD27high T cell percentages were measured by flow cytometry on a PBMC aliquot from every donor. The sample taken for sequencing was blood. This clonotype originated in an older woman in good health.

The CDR3 region: CSAQERGTEQFF. The nucleotide sequence is given as TGCAGCGCCCAAGAGAGGGGAACTGAGCAGTTCTTC. This chain is built from TRBV29-1 and TRBJ2-1, with the D gene tentatively TRBD1 or TRBD2, based on 5 matching bases in each. CDR1 and CDR2 are drawn from the germline V gene: SQVTM, ANQGSEA. The CDR3 measures 12 amino acids from cysteine to phenylalanine. Just CDR3 DNA is preserved here, 36 bases in frame from base 1. V and J lose 7 bases and 9 bases, and a span of 16 bases separates them.